Presented here are 13 T cell receptor beta chains from one specimen sequenced in a study of early T cells in non-severe SARS-CoV-2 infection. TCRdb called the 5' RACE reads again in MiXCR, with one record for every CDR3 protein. The sample has around 76,000 distinct CDR3 sequences, 9% to 15% seen once; the top ten hold around 4%. What was sequenced was whole blood. All receptors derive from an adult who was a healthcare worker with PCR-confirmed SARS-CoV-2 infection or an uninfected control (not recorded which).

This clonotype was observed many times. The rearrangement links TRBV9 to TRBJ2-2; D not certain. This CDR3 spans 15 amino acids. Germline V gene sequence: CDR1 SGDLS, CDR2 YYNGEE. Trimming stripped 2 bases from V and 0 bases from J, with 8 bases between. CDR3 in amino acids: CASSVGSANTGELFF. The DNA of the CDR3 is TGTGCCAGCAGCGTCGGCAGCGCGAACACCGGGGAGCTGTTTTTT.

V gene TRBV5-1 combines with J gene TRBJ2-5; D may be TRBD1 (6 bases). This CDR3 has 14 amino acids. Trimming took 2 bases from V and 2 from J, leaving 10 bases between them. Germline CDR1 and CDR2: SGHRS and YFSETQ. CDR3 DNA sequence: TGCGCCAGCAGCTTAGGACAGAATCAAGAGACCCAGTACTTC. Protein sequence: CASSLGQNQETQYF.

This sequence joins TRBV20-1 and TRBJ2-7, with D possibly matching TRBD2 (6 bases). The germline gives CDR1 DFQATT, CDR2 SNEGSKA (reference sequence). The CDR3 contains 13 residues. V was cut by 5 bases and J by 0 bases, with 11 bases left in between. The CDR3 DNA is TGCAGTGCTCGACTAGTTCTCTCCTACGAGCAGTACTTC. Translation: CSARLVLSYEQYF.

This clonotype was recorded at least ten times. V gene TRBV7-6 combines with J gene TRBJ1-4; 7 positions match TRBD1. The junction had 7 bases not matched to a gene; V was cut back by 5 bases and J by 7 bases. The germline CDR1 and CDR2 sequences are SGHVS and FNYEAQ. The CDR3 extends over 14 amino acids. The CDR3 reads CASSPQGFGEKLFF. The CDR3, as DNA: TGTGCCAGCAGCCCACAGGGGTTTGGTGAAAAACTGTTTTTT.

The chain has TRBV27 and TRBJ2-1, with TRBD2 matching 10 bases. The CDR3 totals 15 residues. The junction had 5 bases not matched to a gene; V was cut back by 2 bases and J by 7 bases. Germline V CDR1 and CDR2: MNHEY, SMNVEV (reference sequence). The chain's CDR3 is CASSLTSGVGNEQFF. The CDR3 bases are TGTGCCAGCAGTTTAACTAGCGGGGTGGGGAATGAGCAGTTCTTC.

J is TRBJ1-1 and V is TRBV11-2; the match to TRBD1 covers 12 bases. Germline V gives CDR1 SGHAT, CDR2 FQNNGV. There are 17 residues in the CDR3. V lost 4 bases to trimming and J lost 5 bases; unmatched junction nucleotides: 11. CDR3 DNA: TGTGCCAGCAGCTACGTGAGGGACAGGGGGCGCAGGACTGAAGCTTTCTTT. Translated: CASSYVRDRGRRTEAFF.

The V and J genes are TRBV20-1 and TRBJ2-3; the D gene is possibly TRBD2 (6 bases). The CDR3 has 16 amino acids. Germline-derived CDR1 and CDR2 are DFQATT and SNEGSKA (reference sequence). Trimming left V 4 bases short and J 2 bases short, with 19 bases between. The CDR3 loop reads CSATRSEGGPTDTQYF. In DNA, the CDR3 is TGCAGTGCTACGCGGTCCGAAGGAGGGCCCACAGATACGCAGTATTTT.

The chain couples TRBV27 to TRBJ2-5; the D is unclear. V lost 2 bases and J 0 bases, leaving 10 bases between the germline ends. Looked up from germline, CDR1 is MNHEY and CDR2 is SMNVEV (reference sequence). The CDR3 has 15 amino acids. The CDR3 is CASSLTSAYQETQYF. The CDR3 DNA follows: TGTGCCAGCAGTTTAACCTCGGCCTACCAAGAGACCCAGTACTTC.

There are many counts of this clonotype. The chain carries TRBV11-1 and TRBJ2-1; TRBD1 is a possible D gene (5 bases). There are 13 residues in the CDR3. Per germline, CDR1 SGHAT and CDR2 FQDESV (reference sequence). Trimming left V 1 base short and J 5 bases short, with 6 bases between. This CDR3 reads CASSLGTNNEQFF. For the CDR3, the DNA is TGTGCCAGCAGCTTAGGGACAAACAATGAGCAGTTCTTC.

The chain couples TRBV12-3 or TRBV12-4 to TRBJ2-2; TRBD2 agrees at 8 bases. After removal of 3 bases from V and 6 bases from J, the junction contained 6 bases not matched to a gene. The CDR3 spans 15 residues. For the CDR3, the DNA is TGTGCCAGCAGTTTCAATGGGGGACTAGCCGGGGAGCTGTTTTTT. Residues: CASSFNGGLAGELFF.

This clonotype was recorded many times. The rearrangement links TRBV30 to TRBJ2-2, with 10 bases lining up with TRBD2. Unmatched junction bases numbered 4, after V lost 2 bases and J lost 4 bases. Germline V gene data show CDR1 as GTSNPN and CDR2 as SVGIG (reference sequence). The CDR3 extends over 15 amino acids. This CDR3 reads CAWSLLAGSTGELFF. In DNA, the CDR3 is TGTGCCTGGAGTCTACTAGCGGGGTCCACCGGGGAGCTGTTTTTT.

In its sample, this clonotype was seen many times. The chain employs TRBV24-1 and TRBJ2-1; maybe TRBD2 (6 bases). Deletions cut 1 base from V and 8 bases from J, with 17 bases between. The CDR3 contains 16 residues. Germline assignment: CDR1 KGHDR and CDR2 SFDVKD. CDR3 sequence (DNA): TGTGCCACCAGTGATTTAGCGGGCTCCCGGCCCGATGAGCAGTTCTTC. Its protein is CATSDLAGSRPDEQFF.

This clonotype was seen many times. The chain is built from TRBV24-1 and TRBJ2-7, with a tentative D call TRBD2 (5 bases). The V and J ends lost 4 bases and 7 bases respectively, with 13 bases between them. Per the germline V gene, CDR1 is KGHDR and CDR2 is SFDVKD. The CDR3 has 13 residues. CDR3 residues: CATSESVSGEQYF. Written as DNA, the CDR3 is TGTGCCACCAGTGAATCGGTCTCGGGGGAGCAGTACTTC.